The sequence of this T cell receptor (beta chain) was determined in a study of memory CD4+ T cells and cytomegalovirus serostatus. Per the germline V gene, CDR1 is MNHNY and CDR2 is SVGAGI (reference sequence). V was clipped by 11 bases and J by 0 bases, with 14 bases between them. The CDR3 sequence is 15 residues long. This clone came up a few times. TCRdb keeps only in-frame clones here, not all; method: immunoSEQ multiplex PCR. The data show 50,000 or so clones, 70% to 85% seen once. Single viable CD3+CD4+CD8-CD45RO+ cells were sorted as the memory CD4+ T cells. The sequence derives from an adult in good health and CMV-seronegative. This chain uses TRBV6-6 with TRBJ2-6; D possibly matches TRBD1 or TRBD2 (7 bases each). Sequencing was performed on memory CD4+ T cells from blood. As DNA, the CDR3 is TGTGCCGGGGGGGACAGAGGCTCTGGGGCCAACGTCCTGACTTTC. This sequence encodes CAGGDRGSGANVLTF.